One TCR beta chain is described in this entry. Its antigen is unknown. Naive CD4+ cells were CD45RA-selected; the remaining cells were memory. This sample is drawn from a study of shared clonotypes between healthy human individuals. Researchers divided each subset's genomic DNA evenly across several immunoSEQ plates. The assay was immunoSEQ multiplex PCR, and TCRdb's table has in-frame clones only and misses some. The repertoire holds more than 1 million clones, with approximately 80% as singletons. Study outcomes and limitations: Sharing of clonotypes among donors was expected to vary with sequencing depth. Relative to memory subsets, naive subsets generally showed larger estimated richness.

The CDR3 has 16 residues. V shed 2 bases and J shed 1 base, with 14 bases lying between them. Germline V gene data show CDR1 as KGHSH and CDR2 as LQKENI. The specimen was memory CD4+ T cells from PBMCs. Subset here: CD45RA-negative fraction. This sequence was found in a man between 18 and 35 years old in good health. Some clones in this sample may be carry-over from other donors' samples. This chain connects TRBV18 to TRBJ1-1, with D perhaps matching TRBD1 (5 bases). CDR3 residues: CASSPSTPTANTEAFF. CDR3 nucleotide sequence: TGTGCCAGCTCACCATCCACCCCGACAGCGAACACTGAAGCTTTCTTT.